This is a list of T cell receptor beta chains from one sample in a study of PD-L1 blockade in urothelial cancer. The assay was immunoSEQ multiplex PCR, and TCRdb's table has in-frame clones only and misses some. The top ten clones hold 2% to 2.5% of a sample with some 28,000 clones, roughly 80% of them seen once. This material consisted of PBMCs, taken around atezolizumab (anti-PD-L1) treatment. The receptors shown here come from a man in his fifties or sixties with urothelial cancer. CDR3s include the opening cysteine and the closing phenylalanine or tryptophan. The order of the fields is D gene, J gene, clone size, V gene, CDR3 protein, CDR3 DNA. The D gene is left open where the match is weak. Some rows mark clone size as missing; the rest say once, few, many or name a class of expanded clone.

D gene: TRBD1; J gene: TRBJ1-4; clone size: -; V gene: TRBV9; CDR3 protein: CASRLSVPGGLMEKLFF; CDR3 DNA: TGTGCCAGCAGACTTTCAGTACCAGGGGGCTTAATGGAAAAACTGTTTTTT
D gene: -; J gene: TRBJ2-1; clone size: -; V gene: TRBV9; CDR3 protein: CASSVAPSAGEQFF; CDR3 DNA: TGTGCCAGCAGCGTAGCCCCCAGCGCGGGTGAGCAGTTCTTC
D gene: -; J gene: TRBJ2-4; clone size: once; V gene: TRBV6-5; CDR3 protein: CASSYGLGLAKNIQYF; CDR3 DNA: TGTGCCAGCAGTTACGGGTTGGGACTAGCCAAAAACATTCAGTACTTC
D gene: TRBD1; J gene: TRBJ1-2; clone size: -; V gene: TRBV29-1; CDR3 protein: CSVALGQGYGYTF; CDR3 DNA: TGCAGCGTTGCCCTGGGACAGGGGTATGGCTACACCTTC
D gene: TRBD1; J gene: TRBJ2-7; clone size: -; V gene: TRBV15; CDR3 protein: CATSPAPGTGGEQYF; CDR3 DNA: TGTGCCACCAGCCCCGCCCCTGGGACAGGGGGCGAGCAGTACTTC
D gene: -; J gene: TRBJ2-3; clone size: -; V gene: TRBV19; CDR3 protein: CASSIGGLPRLNTQYF; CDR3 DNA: TGTGCCAGTAGTATCGGGGGACTCCCTAGGTTGAATACGCAGTATTTT
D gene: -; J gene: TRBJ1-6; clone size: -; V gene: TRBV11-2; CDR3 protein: CASSLARLSLTSYNSPLHF; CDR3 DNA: TGTGCCAGCAGCTTAGCCCGACTGTCTCTCACCTCCTATAATTCACCCCTCCACTTT
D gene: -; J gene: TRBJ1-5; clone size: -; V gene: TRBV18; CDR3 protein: CASSPRGGNQPQHF; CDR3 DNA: TGTGCCAGCTCACCACGGGGAGGCAATCAGCCCCAGCATTTT
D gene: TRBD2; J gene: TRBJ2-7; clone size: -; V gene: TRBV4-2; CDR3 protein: CASSQISGSVGLEQYF; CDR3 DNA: TGTGCCAGCAGCCAAATTAGCGGGAGCGTCGGGTTGGAGCAGTACTTC
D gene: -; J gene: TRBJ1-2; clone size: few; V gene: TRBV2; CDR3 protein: CASSRDGTRGGYTF; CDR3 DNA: TGTGCCAGCAGCCGCGACGGAACCCGAGGTGGCTACACCTTC
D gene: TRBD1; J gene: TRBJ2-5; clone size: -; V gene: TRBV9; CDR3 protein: CASSAERGQGRETQYF; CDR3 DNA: TGTGCCAGCAGCGCGGAAAGGGGACAGGGTAGGGAGACCCAGTACTTC
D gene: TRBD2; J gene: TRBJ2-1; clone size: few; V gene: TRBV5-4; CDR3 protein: CASSLEGTRGIEQFF; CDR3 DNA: TGTGCCAGCAGCTTGGAGGGGACTAGGGGGATTGAGCAGTTCTTC
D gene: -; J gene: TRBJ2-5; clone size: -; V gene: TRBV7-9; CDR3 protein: CASSQTAPGGTQYF; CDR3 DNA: TGTGCCAGCAGCCAAACCGCCCCCGGGGGGACCCAGTACTTC
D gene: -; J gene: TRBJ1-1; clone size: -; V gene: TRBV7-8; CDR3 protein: CASSLVRGVTEAFF; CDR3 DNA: TGTGCCAGCAGCTTAGTTAGGGGTGTCACTGAAGCTTTCTTT
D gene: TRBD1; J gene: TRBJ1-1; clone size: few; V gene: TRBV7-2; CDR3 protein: CASSYGQGAWGTEAFF; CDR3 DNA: TGTGCCAGCAGCTATGGACAGGGGGCGTGGGGCACTGAAGCTTTCTTT
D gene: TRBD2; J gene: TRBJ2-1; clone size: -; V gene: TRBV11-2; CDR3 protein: CASSRTSGYNEQFF; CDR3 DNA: TGTGCCAGCAGCAGGACTAGCGGGTACAATGAGCAGTTCTTC
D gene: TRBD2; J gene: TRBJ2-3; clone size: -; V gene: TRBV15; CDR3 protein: CATSRVGLDSDTQYF; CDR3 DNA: TGTGCCACCAGCAGAGTGGGACTAGACTCAGATACGCAGTATTTT
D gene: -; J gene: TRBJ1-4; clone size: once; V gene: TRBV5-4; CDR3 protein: CASSRGGDRVEKLFF; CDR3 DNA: TGTGCCAGCAGTCGAGGGGGGGATCGTGTTGAAAAACTGTTTTTT
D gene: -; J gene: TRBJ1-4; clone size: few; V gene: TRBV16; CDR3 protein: CASSALMRNEKLFF; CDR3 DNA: TGTGCCAGCAGCGCCTTAATGAGGAATGAAAAACTGTTTTTT
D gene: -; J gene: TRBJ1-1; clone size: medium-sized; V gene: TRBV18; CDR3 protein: CASSPVAYTEAFF; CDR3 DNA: TGTGCCAGCTCACCAGTGGCCTACACTGAAGCTTTCTTT
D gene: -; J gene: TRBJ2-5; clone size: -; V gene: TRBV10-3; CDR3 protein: CAISEPTRRSQETQYF; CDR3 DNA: TGTGCCATCAGTGAGCCCACCCGGCGGAGCCAAGAGACCCAGTACTTC
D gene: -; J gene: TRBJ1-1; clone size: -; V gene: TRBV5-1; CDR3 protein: CASSRGGTNTEAFF; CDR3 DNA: TGCGCCAGCAGCAGAGGGGGTACGAACACTGAAGCTTTCTTT
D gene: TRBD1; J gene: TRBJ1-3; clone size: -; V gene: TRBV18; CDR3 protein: CASSPPLTGGYHSSGNTIYF; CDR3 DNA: TGTGCCAGCTCACCACCGTTGACAGGGGGTTACCACAGCTCTGGAAACACCATATATTTT
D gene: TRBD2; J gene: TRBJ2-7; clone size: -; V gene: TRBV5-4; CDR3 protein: CASSTGLADYEQYF; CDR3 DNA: TGTGCCAGCAGCACGGGACTAGCGGACTACGAGCAGTACTTC
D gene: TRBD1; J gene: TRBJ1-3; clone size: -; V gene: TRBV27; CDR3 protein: CASRPGFGTGGNTIYF; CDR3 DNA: TGTGCCAGCAGGCCTGGGTTCGGGACAGGAGGAAACACCATATATTTT
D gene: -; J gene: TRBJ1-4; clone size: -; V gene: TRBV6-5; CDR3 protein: CASSRGEKLFF; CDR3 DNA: TGTGCCAGCAGTAGGGGTGAAAAACTGTTTTTT
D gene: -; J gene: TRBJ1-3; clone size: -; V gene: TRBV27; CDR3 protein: CASSSIPGSTPDNTIYF; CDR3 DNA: TGTGCCAGCAGTTCTATACCGGGTTCCACCCCAGACAACACCATATATTTT
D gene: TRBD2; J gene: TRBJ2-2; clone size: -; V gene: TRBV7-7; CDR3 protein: CASSPVVGGTNTGELFF; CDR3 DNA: TGTGCTAGCAGCCCGGTGGTGGGGGGGACGAACACCGGGGAGCTGTTTTTT
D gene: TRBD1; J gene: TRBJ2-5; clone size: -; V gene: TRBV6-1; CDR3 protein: CASSERGQGSLKTQYF; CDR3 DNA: TGTGCCAGCAGTGAACGGGGACAGGGGAGTTTGAAGACCCAGTACTTC
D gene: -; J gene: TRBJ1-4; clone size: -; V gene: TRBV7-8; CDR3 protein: CASRVGQTAGKLFF; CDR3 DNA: TGTGCCAGCAGGGTAGGCCAGACAGCCGGAAAACTGTTTTTT
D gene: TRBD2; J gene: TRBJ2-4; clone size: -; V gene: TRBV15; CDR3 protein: CATSLRGIAGNIQYF; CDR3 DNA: TGTGCCACCAGCCTCCGGGGGATAGCGGGAAACATTCAGTACTTC
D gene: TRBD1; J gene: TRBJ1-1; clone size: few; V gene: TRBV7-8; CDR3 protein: CASSRGRGTEAFF; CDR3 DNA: TGTGCCAGCAGCAGGGGGCGCGGCACTGAAGCTTTCTTT
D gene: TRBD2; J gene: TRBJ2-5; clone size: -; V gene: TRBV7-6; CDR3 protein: CASSLGGTSGGLETQYF; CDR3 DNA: TGTGCCAGCAGCTTAGGGGGGACTAGCGGGGGTTTGGAGACCCAGTACTTC
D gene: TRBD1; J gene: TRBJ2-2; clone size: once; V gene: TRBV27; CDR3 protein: CASRRTTGAGELFF; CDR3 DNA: TGTGCCAGCAGACGTACGACAGGGGCCGGGGAGCTGTTTTTT
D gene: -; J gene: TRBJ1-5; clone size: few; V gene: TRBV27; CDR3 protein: CASSRGLYSNQPQHF; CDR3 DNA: TGTGCCAGCAGCCGCGGGCTGTATAGCAATCAGCCCCAGCATTTT
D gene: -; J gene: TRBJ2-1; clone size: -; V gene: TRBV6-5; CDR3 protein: CASSPRQSSYNEQFF; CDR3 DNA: TGTGCCAGCAGTCCCCGACAGAGTTCATACAATGAGCAGTTCTTC
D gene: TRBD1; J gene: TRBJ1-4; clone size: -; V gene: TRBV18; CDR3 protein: CASSPREGAGNEKLFF; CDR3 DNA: TGTGCCAGCTCACCCCGTGAGGGGGCTGGTAATGAAAAACTGTTTTTT
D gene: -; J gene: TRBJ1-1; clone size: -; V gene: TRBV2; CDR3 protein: CASSGGGTEAFF; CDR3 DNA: TGTGCCAGCAGTGGGGGGGGCACTGAAGCTTTCTTT
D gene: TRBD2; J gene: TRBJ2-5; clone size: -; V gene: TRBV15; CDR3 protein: CATSRGLAGGPLQETQYF; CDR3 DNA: TGTGCCACCAGCAGAGGGCTAGCGGGGGGACCGCTCCAAGAGACCCAGTACTTC
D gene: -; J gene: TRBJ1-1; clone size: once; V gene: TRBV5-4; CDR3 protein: CASSLDVVGALNTEAFF; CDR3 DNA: TGTGCCAGCAGCTTGGACGTTGTGGGGGCCTTGAACACTGAAGCTTTCTTT
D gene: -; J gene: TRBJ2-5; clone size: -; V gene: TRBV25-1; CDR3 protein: CASSEYAGRQETQYF; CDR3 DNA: TGTGCCAGCAGTGAATACGCGGGTAGACAAGAGACCCAGTACTTC
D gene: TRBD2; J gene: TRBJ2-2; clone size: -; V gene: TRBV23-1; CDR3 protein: CASSLTSGGSGLTGELFF; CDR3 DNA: TGCGCCAGCAGCTTGACTAGCGGGGGGAGTGGTTTAACCGGGGAGCTGTTTTTT
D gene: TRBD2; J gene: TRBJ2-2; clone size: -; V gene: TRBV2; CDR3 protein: CASSKREANTGELFF; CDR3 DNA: TGTGCCAGCAGTAAGCGGGAGGCGAACACCGGGGAGCTGTTTTTT
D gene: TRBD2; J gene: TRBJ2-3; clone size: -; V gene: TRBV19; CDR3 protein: CASSIRPLAGGSTDTQYF; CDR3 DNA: TGTGCCAGTAGTATAAGACCACTAGCGGGAGGGAGCACAGATACGCAGTATTTT
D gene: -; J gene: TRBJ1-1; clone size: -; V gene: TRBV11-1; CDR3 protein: CASSFIKGEYTEAFF; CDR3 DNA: TGTGCCAGCAGCTTTATAAAGGGGGAGTACACTGAAGCTTTCTTT
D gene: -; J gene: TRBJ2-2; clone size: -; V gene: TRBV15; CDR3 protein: CATSRDRGHTGELFF; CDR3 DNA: TGTGCCACCAGCAGAGACAGGGGACATACCGGGGAGCTGTTTTTT
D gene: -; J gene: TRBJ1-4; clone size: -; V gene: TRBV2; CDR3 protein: CASSTRVTNEKLFF; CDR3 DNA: TGTGCCAGCAGTACCAGGGTCACTAATGAAAAACTGTTTTTT
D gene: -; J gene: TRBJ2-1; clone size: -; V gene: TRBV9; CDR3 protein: CASSGWASANEQFF; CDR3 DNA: TGTGCCAGCAGCGGCTGGGCTAGCGCGAATGAGCAGTTCTTC
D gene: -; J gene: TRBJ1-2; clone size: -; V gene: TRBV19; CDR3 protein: CASSRQPKGNYGYTF; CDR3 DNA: TGTGCCAGTAGTAGACAGCCTAAGGGGAACTATGGCTACACCTTC
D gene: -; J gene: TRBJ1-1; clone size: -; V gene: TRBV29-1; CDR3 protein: CSVCREGSNTEAFF; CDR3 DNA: TGCAGCGTTTGCCGGGAAGGGAGTAACACTGAAGCTTTCTTT
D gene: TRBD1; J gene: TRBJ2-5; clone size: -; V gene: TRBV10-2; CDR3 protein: CATGQVSLVETQYF; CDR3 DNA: TGCGCCACTGGACAGGTTTCCCTTGTTGAGACCCAGTACTTC
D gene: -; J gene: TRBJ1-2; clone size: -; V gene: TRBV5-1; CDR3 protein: CASSLDAGSYGYTF; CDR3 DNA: TGCGCCAGCAGCTTGGACGCGGGGTCCTATGGCTACACCTTC
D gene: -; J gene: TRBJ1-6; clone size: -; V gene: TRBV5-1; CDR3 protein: CASSLVGTSYNSPLHF; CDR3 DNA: TGCGCCAGCAGCTTGGTGGGGACATCCTATAATTCACCCCTCCACTTT
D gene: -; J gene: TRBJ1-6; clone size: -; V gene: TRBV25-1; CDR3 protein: CASSEHAYNSPLHF; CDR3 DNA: TGTGCCAGCAGTGAACATGCCTATAATTCACCCCTCCACTTT
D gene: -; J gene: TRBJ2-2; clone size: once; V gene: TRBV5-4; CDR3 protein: CASSARLDYTGELFF; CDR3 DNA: TGTGCCAGCAGCGCCCGACTAGATTACACCGGGGAGCTGTTTTTT